The 29 T cell receptor beta chains given below trace back to one sample, sequenced in a study of T cell responses to AZD1222 COVID-19 vaccine. Assay used: immunoSEQ multiplex PCR; TCRdb lists only in-frame clones, some missing. The repertoire has over 95,000 clones, 88% of them found once; the top ten carry less than 3%. The sequencing here drew on peripheral blood, taken on day 0 of AZD1222 vaccination. The receptors derive from an adult in good health.

The rearrangement joins TRBV9 to TRBJ2-2; D assignment may be TRBD1 or TRBD2 (5 bases each). Deletions cut 3 bases from V and 8 bases from J, with 8 bases between. Per the germline V gene, CDR1 is SGDLS and CDR2 is YYNGEE. This CDR3 region has 12 residues. Here the CDR3 DNA reads TGTGCCAGCAGCGCAGGGACGGGGGAGCTGTTTTTT. This encodes CASSAGTGELFF.

The V and J genes are TRBV9 and TRBJ1-6, with 7 nucleotides matching TRBD1. This CDR3 is 16 amino acids long. Germline V lookup: CDR1 SGDLS, CDR2 YYNGEE. The V gene end was trimmed by 2 bases and the J gene end by 5 bases; junction bases not matched to a gene: 7. CDR3 coding DNA: TGTGCCAGCAGCGTTACCGACAGGGCGAATAATTCACCCCTCCACTTT. Translating gives CASSVTDRANNSPLHF.

V usage is TRBV19 and J usage is TRBJ1-3; D gene unclear. Per germline, CDR1 LNHDA and CDR2 SQIVND (reference sequence). The CDR3 is 17 amino acids. Trimming cost V 3 bases and J 0 bases, with 15 bases left between them. The CDR3 bases are TGTGCCAGTAGTATCGGTCGAGGAGGGCACTCTGGAAACACCATATATTTT. Its protein is CASSIGRGGHSGNTIYF.

This clone has a single count. The gene calls are TRBV14 and TRBJ1-6; 10 positions match TRBD1. Germline CDR1 is SGHDN and CDR2 is FVKESK. J lost 10 bases, V lost 4 bases, and 4 bases had no gene match. This CDR3 has 14 residues. DNA of the CDR3: TGTGCCAGCAGCCGGACAGGGGGGGTCTCACCCCTCCACTTT. Translating gives CASSRTGGVSPLHF.

V is TRBV19 and J is TRBJ1-5; D unclear. Trimming removed 5 bases from V and 10 bases from J, with 18 bases in between. Per the germline V gene, CDR1 is LNHDA and CDR2 is SQIVND (reference sequence). CDR3 length: 14 residues. The CDR3, as DNA: TGTGCCAGTAGTGCCGTCCCCCGACTTCGACCCCAGCATTTT. It is translated as CASSAVPRLRPQHF.

The V call is TRBV5-5, the J call TRBJ1-2, with unresolved D. CDR3 length: 16 residues. Germline V gene sequence: CDR1 SGHKS, CDR2 YYEKEE (reference sequence). V lost 2 bases and J 5 bases, leaving 19 bases between the germline ends. The CDR3 loop reads CASSFSYQRELYGYTF. The DNA for the CDR3 is TGTGCCAGCAGCTTTTCCTATCAAAGGGAATTATATGGCTACACCTTC.

Only one count was recorded for this clone. The gene calls are TRBV7-2 and TRBJ2-1; 7 bases agree with TRBD2. The CDR3 runs to 16 residues. Per germline, CDR1 SGHTA and CDR2 FQGNSA. V lost 4 bases and J lost 5; bases outside the gene matches: 11. The CDR3: CASSSVPSGINNEQFF. Here the CDR3 DNA reads TGTGCCAGCAGCTCGGTACCAAGCGGGATTAACAATGAGCAGTTCTTC.

This sequence joins TRBV11-2 and TRBJ2-3; no clear D gene. CDR1 is SGHAT and CDR2 is FQNNGV in the germline V gene. The V end lost 1 base, the J end lost 2 bases, and 7 bases lay between the germline ends. CDR3 length: 14 residues. The CDR3 protein is CASSLALNTDTQYF. CDR3 DNA: TGTGCCAGCAGCTTAGCGCTAAACACAGATACGCAGTATTTT.

The V gene is TRBV30, the J gene TRBJ1-1; 7 bases agree with TRBD1. With 1 base clipped from V and 1 base from J, the junction kept 6 bases outside the gene matches. The CDR3 extends over 15 amino acids. CDR1 and CDR2 from the germline V gene are GTSNPN and SVGIG (reference sequence). CDR3 nucleotides: TGTGCCTGGAGTGCAGAGGGGGCCAGGAACACTGAAGCTTTCTTT. Translation gives CAWSAEGARNTEAFF.

This chain uses TRBV5-4 with TRBJ1-2, with a possible D match to TRBD1 (6 bases). This CDR3 has 14 residues. Looked up from germline, CDR1 is SGHNT and CDR2 is YYREEE (reference sequence). V was trimmed by 0 bases and J by 5 bases, leaving 11 bases between them. Here the CDR3 reads CASSLEGDGYGYTF. In DNA form, the CDR3 reads TGTGCCAGCAGCTTGGAGGGGGACGGGTATGGCTACACCTTC.

V is TRBV12-3 or TRBV12-4 and J is TRBJ1-5, with D tentatively TRBD1 (6 bases). The CDR3 runs 13 residues. Trimming cost V 7 bases and J 7 bases, with 14 bases left between them. The CDR3: CASTYGGRQPQHF. Here the CDR3 DNA reads TGTGCCAGCACCTACGGGGGGCGGCAGCCCCAGCATTTT.

The chain uses TRBV28 and TRBJ2-3; D is perhaps TRBD2 (6 bases). V shed 7 bases and J shed 4 bases, with 15 bases lying between them. The CDR3 spans 14 residues. Germline V gene data show CDR1 as MDHEN and CDR2 as SYDVKM. CDR3 DNA sequence: TGTGCCAGCACCAACGGGAGTCCCGCAGATACGCAGTATTTT. The encoded protein is CASTNGSPADTQYF.

The CDR3 reads CSVFTGRWRTEAFF. Written as DNA, the CDR3 is TGCAGCGTGTTTACAGGGAGGTGGCGAACTGAAGCTTTCTTT. The genes are TRBV29-1 and TRBJ1-1, with D possibly TRBD1 on 6 matching bases. Germline V gene lookup returns CDR1 SQVTM and CDR2 ANQGSEA. Trimming took 6 bases from V and 5 from J, leaving 19 bases between them. The CDR3 contains 14 residues.

The chain couples TRBV6-7 to TRBJ2-4; 8 bases align to TRBD2. TRBV6-7 is reported as an ORF; its role is uncertain. V lost 8 bases and J lost 0; bases outside the gene matches: 15. There are 18 residues in the CDR3. This CDR3 reads CASGPGLEEGLAKNIQYF. CDR3 nucleotide sequence: TGTGCCAGCGGTCCGGGACTAGAGGAGGGGCTAGCCAAAAACATTCAGTACTTC.

J is TRBJ1-6 and V is TRBV2; D is undetermined. Germline CDR1 and CDR2: SNHLY and FYNNEI. Trimming stripped 0 bases from V and 4 bases from J, with 7 bases between. The CDR3 runs 15 residues. CDR3 sequence reads: CASSEASGYNSPLHF. The CDR3 nucleotides are TGTGCCAGCAGTGAAGCATCGGGTTATAATTCACCCCTCCACTTT.

The chain uses TRBV7-9 and TRBJ1-1; D remains ambiguous. The V gene lost 5 bases and the J gene lost 1 base, with 8 bases spanning the gap. Germline values: CDR1 SEHNR, CDR2 FQNEAQ (reference sequence). CDR3 length equals 13 residues. The CDR3 protein is CASSITANTEAFF. CDR3 nucleotides: TGTGCCAGCAGCATCACAGCGAACACTGAAGCTTTCTTT.

The genes are TRBV9 and TRBJ1-1, with D perhaps matching TRBD1 (6 bases). Germline assignment: CDR1 SGDLS and CDR2 YYNGEE. This CDR3 has 15 amino acids. The V end was cut by 4 bases, the J end by 4 bases, with 17 bases between. The CDR3 region is CASSPNHRVGTEAFF. The CDR3 DNA follows: TGTGCCAGCAGCCCAAATCACAGGGTAGGCACTGAAGCTTTCTTT.

This clone was detected a few times. The chain has TRBV7-6 and TRBJ2-5; D possibly corresponds to TRBD2 (5 bases). Germline-derived CDR1 and CDR2 are SGHVS and FNYEAQ. This CDR3 region has 11 residues. Trimming pared 5 bases from V and 5 bases from J, leaving 6 bases between. The CDR3 protein is CASSGGETQYF. The CDR3 nucleotides read TGTGCCAGCAGCGGCGGGGAGACCCAGTACTTC.

The chain joins TRBV7-2 to TRBJ2-5; the D is unclear. The germline V gene has CDR1 SGHTA and CDR2 FQGNSA. V shed 5 bases and J shed 4 bases, with 17 bases lying between them. The CDR3 loop spans 15 amino acids. CDR3 bases: TGTGCCAGCAGCCGTAGAACAAGAAGGCCAGAGACCCAGTACTTC. Residues: CASSRRTRRPETQYF. Full variable domain (rest looked up from reference TRBV7-2 and TRBJ2-5): GAGVSQSPSNKVTEKGKDVELRCDPISGHTALYWYRQSLGQGLEFLIYFQGNSAPDKSGLPSDRFSAERTGGSVSTLTIQRTQQEDSAVYLCASSRRTRRPETQYFGPGTRLLVL.

This chain joins TRBV11-1 and TRBJ2-1; 11 bases agree with TRBD2. Germline CDR1 and CDR2: SGHAT and FQDESV (reference sequence). V lost 2 bases to trimming and J lost 7 bases; unmatched junction nucleotides: 7. This CDR3 is built from 16 residues. For the CDR3, the DNA is TGTGCCAGCAGCTTACGCCTAGCGGGAGGTGGTAATGAGCAGTTCTTC. This codes for CASSLRLAGGGNEQFF.

The chain combines TRBV10-3 with TRBJ1-2; D not certain. The CDR3 has 13 amino acids. CDR1 is ENHRY, CDR2 SYGVKD, per germline. Trimming pared 3 bases from V and 2 bases from J, leaving 7 bases between. The CDR3 DNA follows: TGTGCCATCAGTGATCCAGAAAACTATGGCTACACCTTC. Its protein is CAISDPENYGYTF.

V gene TRBV21-1 combines with J gene TRBJ2-7; TRBD2, the D gene given by the table, was not confirmed from the DNA. TRBV21-1 counts as a pseudogene. This CDR3 has 18 residues. The CDR3, as DNA: TGTGCCAGCAGCACCCGGAAGGAGGCTTGGGAGGGTCCACACGAGCAGTACTTC. Amino acid sequence: CASSTRKEAWEGPHEQYF.

This clone has a single count. V and J are TRBV18 and TRBJ1-1, with D perhaps matching TRBD1 (5 bases). From germline, CDR1 is KGHSH and CDR2 LQKENI. With 1 base removed from V and 5 bases from J, the gap between germline ends came to 14 bases. This CDR3 is built from 15 residues. CDR3 coding DNA: TGTGCCAGCTCACCACTGGGGGATTTGGCGACTGAAGCTTTCTTT. It yields the protein CASSPLGDLATEAFF. Based on the CDR3 plus reference TRBV18 and TRBJ1-1, the full variable domain is NAGVMQNPRHLVRRRGQEARLRCSPMKGHSHVYWYRQLPEEGLKFMVYLQKENIIDESGMPKERFSAEFPKEGPSILRIQQVVRGDSAAYFCASSPLGDLATEAFFGQGTRLTVV.

The chain combines TRBV7-3 with TRBJ2-2, with 10 bases identical to TRBD2. CDR3 length: 17 residues. CDR1 and CDR2 from the germline V gene are SGHTA and FQGTGA. Unmatched junction bases numbered 6, after V lost 2 bases and J lost 3 bases. CDR3 amino acids: CASSLSSGSPDTGELFF. CDR3 nucleotide sequence: TGTGCCAGCAGCTTATCTAGCGGGAGTCCGGACACCGGGGAGCTGTTTTTT.

J is TRBJ2-7 and V is TRBV5-1; D might be TRBD1 (6 bases). Germline CDR1 SGHRS, CDR2 YFSETQ. The CDR3 has 15 amino acids. V dropped 0 bases and J dropped 7 bases, with 17 bases sitting between them. The CDR3 reads CASSLDGRGIREQYF. As DNA, the CDR3 is TGCGCCAGCAGCTTGGATGGCAGGGGAATTCGGGAGCAGTACTTC.

In nucleotides, the CDR3 is TGTGCCAGCAGCCAAGAAGGGTATCGGGGCACTGAAGCTTTCTTT. It specifies CASSQEGYRGTEAFF. The gene calls are TRBV3-1 (or the pseudogene TRBV3-2) and TRBJ1-1, with D unresolved. The germline V and J ends were trimmed by 0 bases and 4 bases, with 12 bases remaining between them. CDR3 size: 15 residues. Germline V gene data show CDR1 as LGHDT and CDR2 as YNNKEL (reference sequence).

As concerns this clone: At one of its ends the junction is not consistent with the germline gene, which may arise from a read error. J is TRBJ1-1 and V is TRBV27; maybe TRBD1 (5 bases). The CDR3 has 14 amino acids. Germline CDR1 is MNHEY and CDR2 is SMNVEV (reference sequence). The CDR3 DNA reads TGTGCCAGCAGTCTATCCGGGACGGGGGCTGAAGCTTTCTTT. This translates into CASSLSGTGAEAFF.

The V call is TRBV2, the J call TRBJ2-3; the D gene is possibly TRBD2 (7 bases). The germline gives CDR1 SNHLY, CDR2 FYNNEI. The CDR3 length is 15 residues. Trimming pared 2 bases from V and 4 bases from J, leaving 13 bases between. In DNA, the CDR3 is TGTGCCAGCAGTGAACAACGGGGGGCGGCAGATACGCAGTATTTT. It encodes CASSEQRGAADTQYF.

V gene TRBV18 combines with J gene TRBJ1-1; D unresolved. Germline lookup yields CDR1 KGHSH and CDR2 LQKENI. This CDR3 is built from 13 residues. Trimming left V 2 bases short and J 0 bases short, with 4 bases between. CDR3 protein: CASSPGVNTEAFF. In DNA form, the CDR3 reads TGTGCCAGCTCACCAGGGGTGAACACTGAAGCTTTCTTT.